Included here is one T cell receptor beta chain sequence, with context. Its antigen is still unknown. This specimen comes from a study of shared clonotypes between healthy human individuals. On the study more broadly: CD4 naive and CD4 memory each took three plates per donor, while CD8 naive took two and CD8 memory one. Study-wide results and limits: Estimated richness values were generally larger in naive subsets than in memory subsets.

Germline loops: CDR1 SGDLS, CDR2 YYNGEE. Unmatched junction bases numbered 8, after V lost 4 bases and J lost 5 bases. The CDR3 is 14 amino acids. Genomic DNA (from each subset) was split evenly across several immunoSEQ plates. Sequencing used immunoSEQ multiplex PCR; TCRdb keeps in-frame clones, though not all of them. The sample consists of under 850,000 clones, over 90% of them appearing once. The naive CD8 population came from CD45RO-negative cells selected for CCR7, without terminally differentiated effector memory CD45RA+ cells. The receptor was isolated from a young man in good health. V usage is TRBV9 and J usage is TRBJ1-1; 7 nucleotides match TRBD1. Sequencing was done on a sample of naive CD8+ T cells sorted from blood. CDR3 protein: CASSPTGSGTEAFF. CDR3 nucleotide sequence: TGTGCCAGCAGCCCGACAGGGTCCGGGACTGAAGCTTTCTTT.